This entry lists 25 T cell receptor beta chains sequenced from one sample in a study of blood T cell repertoires in COVID-19. The assay was immunoSEQ multiplex PCR, and TCRdb's table has in-frame clones only and misses some. This sample has about 74,000 clones, with around 86% found just once. The sequencing sample was made of peripheral blood. These receptors were taken from an elderly woman with active or convalescent COVID-19.

This clone was counted a few times. This CDR3 is CASSDWDSNEQYF. The DNA of the CDR3 is TGTGCCAGTAGTGATTGGGACAGCAACGAGCAGTACTTC. J is TRBJ2-7 and V is TRBV19, with 7 bases identical to TRBD1. V dropped 5 bases and J dropped 5; count of bases not matched to a gene: 6. The CDR3 covers 13 residues. The germline CDR1 and CDR2 sequences are LNHDA and SQIVND (reference sequence).

In its sample, this clone was seen once. This chain connects TRBV30 to TRBJ2-2; the match to TRBD2 covers 13 bases. This CDR3 is built from 17 residues. CDR1 is GTSNPN, CDR2 SVGIG, per germline (reference sequence). The V segment lost 2 bases and the J segment 4 bases; nucleotides outside the gene matches: 7. The chain's CDR3 is CAWSRLAGGLSTGELFF. CDR3 nucleotides: TGTGCCTGGAGTCGACTAGCGGGGGGCCTAAGCACCGGGGAGCTGTTTTTT.

This clone has more than one count but fewer than ten. The chain joins TRBV28 to TRBJ2-1, with D possibly being TRBD1 or TRBD2 (5 bases each). The CDR3 has 15 residues. The V end lost 4 bases, the J end lost 5 bases, and 15 bases lay between the germline ends. Per germline, CDR1 MDHEN and CDR2 SYDVKM. The CDR3, as DNA: TGTGCCAGCAGTTCATGGGGGAGAGGAAACAATGAGCAGTTCTTC. Translation gives CASSSWGRGNNEQFF.

The V and J genes are TRBV7-2 and TRBJ2-6, with D possibly TRBD1 on 6 matching bases. V lost 3 bases and J lost 3, with 9 bases in between. Germline-derived CDR1 and CDR2 are SGHTA and FQGNSA. This CDR3 spans 15 amino acids. CDR3 bases: TGTGCCAGCAGCTTCCTAGGGGGTGGGGCCAACGTCCTGACTTTC. It translates to CASSFLGGGANVLTF.

The chain combines TRBV5-1 with TRBJ1-2; D might be TRBD1 (6 bases). V lost 0 bases and J lost 7, with 16 bases in between. Germline V gene sequence: CDR1 SGHRS, CDR2 YFSETQ. CDR3 length: 15 amino acids. The CDR3 nucleotides read TGCGCCAGCAGCTTGGATCCTTCGACAGGATCTGGCTACACCTTC. Residues: CASSLDPSTGSGYTF.

This chain connects TRBV6-5 to TRBJ2-7, with 7 bases lining up with TRBD1. Germline V gene lookup returns CDR1 MNHEY and CDR2 SVGAGI. The length of the CDR3 is 15 residues. V trimming: 6 bases; J trimming: 1 base; junction bases outside the gene matches: 9. The CDR3 DNA is TGTGCCAGCAGACAGACCGGGACAGCGTCCTACGAGCAGTACTTC. Translating it yields CASRQTGTASYEQYF.

V and J are TRBV5-6 and TRBJ1-3; unclear D gene. Trimming took 1 base from V and 3 from J, leaving 8 bases between them. The germline CDR1 and CDR2 sequences are SGHDT and YYEEEE. The CDR3 length is 14 residues. The CDR3 bases are TGTGCCAGCAGCTTGAACGGACTTGGAAACACCATATATTTT. Translated: CASSLNGLGNTIYF.

J is TRBJ1-1 and V is TRBV7-9, with D unresolved. Trimming pared 5 bases from V and 1 base from J, leaving 14 bases between. CDR3 size: 15 residues. Germline assignment: CDR1 SEHNR and CDR2 FQNEAQ (reference sequence). In DNA, the CDR3 is TGTGCCAGCAGCCGAAACCCCACAGCGAACACTGAAGCTTTCTTT. Translation gives CASSRNPTANTEAFF.

Here the CDR3 reads CASRFAGTVNTGELFF. The CDR3 nucleotides read TGTGCCAGCAGATTCGCCGGGACAGTGAACACCGGGGAGCTGTTTTTT. The genes are TRBV27 and TRBJ2-2; TRBD1 aligns across 7 bases. V was pared by 6 bases and J by 1 base, with 8 bases of the junction left unmatched. Germline V gene data show CDR1 as MNHEY and CDR2 as SMNVEV (reference sequence). This CDR3 is 16 amino acids long.

The V call is TRBV4-1, the J call TRBJ1-2; TRBD1 might be the D (6 bases). Germline V CDR1 and CDR2: MGHRA, YSYEKL. The V gene lost 4 bases and the J gene lost 4 bases, with 16 bases spanning the gap. This CDR3 has 15 amino acids. DNA of the CDR3: TGCGCCAGCAGCCCTACAGGGTCGGGTGGCTATGGCTACACCTTC. Translating gives CASSPTGSGGYGYTF.

The J gene is TRBJ1-5, the V gene TRBV19; D might be TRBD1 (5 bases). V lost 3 bases and J 8 bases, leaving 14 bases between the germline ends. Germline loops: CDR1 LNHDA, CDR2 SQIVND (reference sequence). The CDR3 runs 14 residues. The DNA for the CDR3 is TGTGCCAGTAGTATGTTCAGGGAGGGAGAGCCCCAGCATTTT. This sequence encodes CASSMFREGEPQHF.

This clone was counted between two and nine times. V usage is TRBV7-3 and J usage is TRBJ1-1; D call uncertain. This CDR3 region has 14 residues. Trimming removed 1 base at V and 3 bases at J, with 9 bases between. In germline, CDR1 is SGHTA, CDR2 FQGTGA. CDR3 sequence (DNA): TGTGCCAGCAGCTTAAGCGGGAGAGACACTGAAGCTTTCTTT. Its translation is CASSLSGRDTEAFF. Using reference TRBV7-3 and TRBJ1-1 for the parts outside the CDR3, the full variable domain is GAGVSQTPSNKVTEKGKYVELRCDPISGHTALYWYRQSLGQGPEFLIYFQGTGAADDSGLPNDRFFAVRPEGSVSTLKIQRTERGDSAVYLCASSLSGRDTEAFFGQGTRLTVV.

The chain links TRBV5-1 to TRBJ2-2; tentative D call: TRBD1 (5 bases). CDR1 is SGHRS and CDR2 is YFSETQ in the germline V gene. This CDR3 spans 16 amino acids. Trimming stripped 4 bases from V and 1 base from J, with 14 bases between. The CDR3 region has the DNA TGCGCCAGCAGCCAGACCCGGACACGGAACACCGGGGAGCTGTTTTTT. It specifies CASSQTRTRNTGELFF.

This clone was seen just once. V usage is TRBV6-2 or TRBV6-3 and J usage is TRBJ2-3; D is unresolved. The V and J ends lost 2 bases and 4 bases respectively, with 10 bases between them. The CDR3 is 14 residues long. CDR1 and CDR2 from the germline V gene are MNHEY and SVGEGT. The CDR3 nucleotides read TGTGCCAGCAGTTACCGCTTAGCCCCAGATACGCAGTATTTT. Amino acids: CASSYRLAPDTQYF.

V gene TRBV27 combines with J gene TRBJ1-1; 7 bases fit TRBD1. This CDR3 has 18 amino acids. J gave up 5 bases and V 4 bases, and 19 bases lay outside the gene matches. The germline V gene encodes CDR1 MNHEY and CDR2 SMNVEV (reference sequence). The CDR3 sequence: CASSSYVNRGAEGTEAFF. The CDR3 coding sequence is TGTGCCAGCAGTTCATACGTAAACAGGGGCGCTGAGGGAACTGAAGCTTTCTTT.

The V gene is TRBV18, the J gene TRBJ1-1; D possibly corresponds to TRBD1 (5 bases). The CDR3 has 15 residues. The V and J ends lost 1 base and 4 bases respectively, with 13 bases between them. Germline CDR1 is KGHSH and CDR2 is LQKENI. CDR3 bases: TGTGCCAGCTCACCACGGACATCACCGGGCACTGAAGCTTTCTTT. Encoded protein: CASSPRTSPGTEAFF.

J is TRBJ1-2 and V is TRBV11-2, with D perhaps matching TRBD1 (5 bases). The CDR3 loop spans 16 amino acids. V lost 0 bases and J lost 1, with 12 bases in between. Germline-derived CDR1 and CDR2 are SGHAT and FQNNGV. The CDR3 is CASSLDRPGGNYGYTF. CDR3 nucleotide sequence: TGTGCCAGCAGCTTAGATAGGCCGGGGGGTAACTATGGCTACACCTTC.

This chain connects TRBV27 to TRBJ1-2, with 7 bases identical to TRBD1. Germline assignment: CDR1 MNHEY and CDR2 SMNVEV (reference sequence). The CDR3 covers 15 residues. The trim removed 1 base at V and 6 bases at J, leaving 8 bases unmatched. The CDR3 DNA sequence: TGTGCCAGCAGTTTATTAAAGGACAGGCGTCATGGCTACACCTTC. The encoded protein is CASSLLKDRRHGYTF.

J is TRBJ1-5 and V is TRBV28; 9 nucleotides agree with TRBD1. This CDR3 comprises 15 residues. The trim removed 2 bases at V and 5 bases at J, leaving 4 bases unmatched. The germline CDR1 and CDR2 sequences are MDHEN and SYDVKM. CDR3 bases: TGTGCCAGCAGTTTAGAGGGACAGGGAGATCAGCCCCAGCATTTT. Translated, it gives CASSLEGQGDQPQHF.

V and J are TRBV28 and TRBJ1-6; no clear D. Germline values: CDR1 MDHEN, CDR2 SYDVKM. CDR3 length: 10 amino acids. Deletions cut 8 bases from V and 9 bases from J, with 5 bases between. The CDR3 DNA reads TGTGCCAGCTTCAGTTCACCCCTCCACTTT. Translating gives CASFSSPLHF.

The chain links TRBV7-2 to TRBJ2-1; TRBD2 aligns across 8 bases. Looked up from germline, CDR1 is SGHTA and CDR2 is FQGNSA. With V trimmed by 1 base and J by 0 bases, 2 bases remained unmatched. This CDR3 is built from 16 residues. As DNA, the CDR3 is TGTGCCAGCAGCTTAGTAGCGGGGAGCTCCTACAATGAGCAGTTCTTC. This sequence encodes CASSLVAGSSYNEQFF.

The chain employs TRBV7-2 and TRBJ1-5, with D perhaps matching TRBD1 (5 bases). V was shortened by 5 bases and J by 1 base, with 15 bases between the two germline ends. This CDR3 is 16 amino acids long. The V gene's germline CDR1 is SGHTA and CDR2 FQGNSA. CDR3 loop: CASSPRQEGSNQPQHF. CDR3 DNA: TGTGCCAGCAGCCCCAGGCAGGAGGGGAGCAATCAGCCCCAGCATTTT.

This rearrangement joins TRBV30 to TRBJ2-1; D is unclear. The CDR3 is 13 amino acids. The V end lost 0 bases, the J end lost 5 bases, and 8 bases lay between the germline ends. Germline CDR1 GTSNPN, CDR2 SVGIG (reference sequence). This CDR3 is CAWSVNRNNEQFF. CDR3 DNA: TGTGCCTGGAGTGTCAACAGAAACAATGAGCAGTTCTTC. The whole variable domain, filled in from reference TRBV30 and TRBJ2-1, reads SQTIHQWPATLVQPVGSPLSLECTVEGTSNPNLYWYRQAAGRGLQLLFYSVGIGQISSEVPQNLSASRPQDRQFILSSKKLLLSDSGFYLCAWSVNRNNEQFFGPGTRLTVL.

This rearrangement joins TRBV6-5 to TRBJ1-6; TRBD1 is a possible D gene (5 bases). This CDR3 has 15 amino acids. Trimming took off 1 base at V and 5 bases at J, with 9 bases between the two ends. The germline V gene encodes CDR1 MNHEY and CDR2 SVGAGI. The CDR3 DNA reads TGTGCCAGCAGTTACTGGGGCAGGGATAATTCACCCCTCCACTTT. This codes for CASSYWGRDNSPLHF.

V is TRBV5-4 and J is TRBJ1-2; D is undetermined. The CDR3 is 16 amino acids. Germline V gene data show CDR1 as SGHNT and CDR2 as YYREEE (reference sequence). Trimming cost V 2 bases and J 4 bases, with 18 bases left between them. The DNA for the CDR3 is TGTGCCAGCAGCTTATGGTCAGTTTCGGACTTCTATGGCTACACCTTC. This sequence encodes CASSLWSVSDFYGYTF.